One and the same sample provided the 18 T cell receptor beta chains below, sequenced in a study of blood T cells in healthy people across ages (dated by TCRdb to the mid-2010s). The library was obtained by 5' RACE. The second PCR ran for roughly 7 to 12 cycles and used a J-beta primer mix along with a sample-barcoded 5' primer. In TCRdb, the public reads were trimmed at Q25 with fastp and aligned with MiXCR, with productive beta chains retained. A single entry per CDR3 protein holds the most common genes and DNA from its merged rows. The sample has approximately 2,000,000 distinct CDR3 sequences on record, about 39% of them singletons. Together, the top ten hold 20% to 25% of the sample. Sequenced input: blood. The receptors come from a human donor in good health.

A few counts support this clonotype. The rearrangement links TRBV7-3 to TRBJ2-1; perhaps TRBD2 as D (5 bases). The V gene lost 4 bases and the J gene lost 2 bases, with 12 bases spanning the gap. Per the germline V gene, CDR1 is SGHTA and CDR2 is FQGTGA. This CDR3 is 15 amino acids long. The CDR3 region has the DNA TGTGCCAGCAGCTGGACCGGGGTGCCCTACAATGAGCAGTTCTTC. It encodes CASSWTGVPYNEQFF.

This chain connects TRBV27 to TRBJ2-7; 9 nucleotides align to TRBD1. Germline V lookup: CDR1 MNHEY, CDR2 SMNVEV (reference sequence). The V gene end was trimmed by 3 bases and the J gene end by 1 base; junction bases not matched to a gene: 7. This CDR3 spans 16 amino acids. Here the CDR3 DNA reads TGTGCCAGCAGTTTGGGGGGACAGGGAACATCCTACGAGCAGTACTTC. Its translation: CASSLGGQGTSYEQYF.

The rearrangement links TRBV20-1 to TRBJ1-5, with D perhaps matching TRBD1 (5 bases). The V and J ends lost 5 bases and 3 bases respectively, with 11 bases between them. Germline CDR1 and CDR2: DFQATT and SNEGSKA (reference sequence). The CDR3 consists of 13 residues. CDR3 nucleotide sequence: TGCAGTGCTCAGGGACCCTCCAATCAGCCCCAGCATTTT. It codes for CSAQGPSNQPQHF.

This clonotype has only a few counts. The chain links TRBV29-1 to TRBJ1-2, with D maybe TRBD1 (5 bases). Germline CDR1 SQVTM, CDR2 ANQGSEA. Trimming shortened V by 5 bases and J by 3 bases, and 10 bases separated the two germline ends. The CDR3 is made up of 12 amino acids. The CDR3 nucleotides are TGCAGCGTTTCGCCCAGGGACTATGGCTACACCTTC. It yields the protein CSVSPRDYGYTF.

Only one count was recorded for this clonotype. CDR3 nucleotides: TGTGCCAGCAGCTACCCCCGCGGGGGGGATTACAATGAGCAGTTCTTC. Translated, it gives CASSYPRGGDYNEQFF. The chain has TRBV5-4 and TRBJ2-1; 9 nucleotides align to TRBD2. V shed 3 bases, J shed 4 bases, and the junction held 8 bases outside the gene matches. Germline V CDR1 and CDR2: SGHNT, YYREEE (reference sequence). This CDR3 comprises 16 residues.

The chain recombines TRBV6-5 with TRBJ1-5; TRBD1 agrees at 7 bases. Germline trimming cut 5 bases from V and 9 bases from J; bases unmatched to any gene: 7. This CDR3 is built from 13 residues. CDR1 is MNHEY and CDR2 is SVGAGI in the germline V gene. For the CDR3, the DNA is TGTGCCAGCAGTACAGGGGTGGATCGGCCCCAGCATTTT. Protein product: CASSTGVDRPQHF.

The chain links TRBV24-1 to TRBJ2-3; maybe TRBD1 (6 bases). This CDR3 has 14 residues. CDR1 and CDR2 from the germline V gene are KGHDR and SFDVKD. Trimming removed 9 bases at V and 0 bases at J, with 12 bases between. CDR3 sequence: CATGLDRSTDTQYF. In nucleotides, the CDR3 is TGTGCCACCGGTTTAGACAGGAGCACAGATACGCAGTATTTT.

CDR3 in amino acids: CASSLSGGGAASDTQYF. CDR3 in DNA: TGTGCCAGCAGTTTATCGGGCGGGGGGGCCGCGTCAGATACGCAGTATTTT. The chain carries TRBV28 and TRBJ2-3, with 9 bases that match TRBD2. Trimming took 1 base from V and 4 from J; bases not matched to a gene: 9. There are 17 residues in the CDR3. Per the germline V gene, CDR1 is MDHEN and CDR2 is SYDVKM.

V is TRBV2 and J is TRBJ1-6; D is unresolved. Germline V CDR1 and CDR2: SNHLY, FYNNEI. The CDR3 is 16 amino acids. Trimming stripped 0 bases from V and 0 bases from J, with 6 bases between. The CDR3 sequence: CASSEAASSYNSPLHF. CDR3 DNA: TGTGCCAGCAGTGAAGCAGCGAGCTCCTATAATTCACCCCTCCACTTT.

This clonotype was detected only a few times. The chain couples TRBV5-1 to TRBJ2-3; 9 nucleotides match TRBD2. From germline, CDR1 is SGHRS and CDR2 YFSETQ. V trimming: 4 bases; J trimming: 3 bases; junction bases outside the gene matches: 6. This CDR3 has 15 residues. CDR3 nucleotides: TGCGCCAGCAGCAGCGCGCTAGCGGGGACAGATACGCAGTATTTT. Protein: CASSSALAGTDTQYF.

This clonotype occurred a few times. This rearrangement joins TRBV10-3 to TRBJ2-1, with D perhaps TRBD1 or TRBD2 (6 bases each). The CDR3 is 14 amino acids. Trimming stripped 7 bases from V and 9 bases from J, with 19 bases between. Germline CDR1 reads ENHRY; CDR2 reads SYGVKD. Written as DNA, the CDR3 is TGTGCCATCACCCAAGGTGGGGGGCCGGGTGAGCAGTTCTTC. Encoded protein: CAITQGGGPGEQFF.

The V call is TRBV6-5, the J call TRBJ1-2, with TRBD1 matching over 7 bases. Germline V lookup: CDR1 MNHEY, CDR2 SVGAGI. The CDR3 contains 16 residues. The V gene end was trimmed by 2 bases and the J gene end by 3 bases; junction bases not matched to a gene: 9. CDR3 region: CASSYHAQGEDYGYTF. The CDR3 DNA is TGTGCCAGCAGTTACCATGCCCAGGGGGAGGACTATGGCTACACCTTC.

A few counts support this clonotype. This chain joins TRBV7-9 and TRBJ1-2; a weak D match, TRBD1 (5 bases). Trimming cost V 1 base and J 3 bases, with 15 bases left between them. The length of the CDR3 is 16 residues. Germline loops: CDR1 SEHNR, CDR2 FQNEAQ (reference sequence). The CDR3 loop is CASSLGLPTGHYGYTF. The CDR3 bases are TGTGCCAGCAGCTTAGGGTTACCCACGGGGCACTATGGCTACACCTTC.

As to this clonotype: One end of the junction fails to match germline, which may point to a read error. The V gene is TRBV30, the J gene TRBJ2-3; TRBD2 aligns across 10 bases. In germline, CDR1 is GTSNPN, CDR2 SVGIG (reference sequence). This CDR3 spans 14 amino acids. CDR3 sequence (DNA): TGTGCCTGGAGACTAGCGGGGTCAGCAGATGCGCAGTATTTT. The encoded protein is CAWRLAGSADAQYF.

The J gene is TRBJ2-3, the V gene TRBV7-8, with unresolved D. The V gene's germline CDR1 is SGHVS and CDR2 FQNEAQ. The CDR3 extends over 11 amino acids. V was shortened by 3 bases and J by 10 bases, with 8 bases between the two germline ends. This CDR3 is CASSFSDPQYF. The CDR3 nucleotides read TGTGCCAGCAGCTTTTCTGATCCGCAGTATTTT.

This chain joins TRBV29-1 and TRBJ1-2; D uncertain. The CDR3 spans 13 residues. Trimming pared 2 bases from V and 4 bases from J, leaving 11 bases between. CDR1 is SQVTM, CDR2 ANQGSEA, per germline. The CDR3 region has the DNA TGCAGCGTTGAATCAGTAGGACGCTATGGCTACACCTTC. Its translation is CSVESVGRYGYTF.

The chain combines TRBV12-3 or TRBV12-4 with TRBJ2-5; maybe TRBD2 (6 bases). V lost 6 bases and J lost 1, with 12 bases in between. The CDR3 is 14 residues long. The CDR3 DNA sequence: TGTGCCAGCAGACGGCCGGGACTCCAAGAGACCCAGTACTTC. This encodes CASRRPGLQETQYF.

This clonotype was observed at least ten times. This rearrangement joins TRBV4-1 to TRBJ2-7; 8 bases line up with TRBD1. Per the germline V gene, CDR1 is MGHRA and CDR2 is YSYEKL. The CDR3 runs to 15 residues. J lost 4 bases, V lost 3 bases, and 8 bases had no gene match. The CDR3 DNA reads as TGCGCCAGCAGCCAGGGAGGACAGGGACCATACGAGCAGTACTTC. Protein: CASSQGGQGPYEQYF.